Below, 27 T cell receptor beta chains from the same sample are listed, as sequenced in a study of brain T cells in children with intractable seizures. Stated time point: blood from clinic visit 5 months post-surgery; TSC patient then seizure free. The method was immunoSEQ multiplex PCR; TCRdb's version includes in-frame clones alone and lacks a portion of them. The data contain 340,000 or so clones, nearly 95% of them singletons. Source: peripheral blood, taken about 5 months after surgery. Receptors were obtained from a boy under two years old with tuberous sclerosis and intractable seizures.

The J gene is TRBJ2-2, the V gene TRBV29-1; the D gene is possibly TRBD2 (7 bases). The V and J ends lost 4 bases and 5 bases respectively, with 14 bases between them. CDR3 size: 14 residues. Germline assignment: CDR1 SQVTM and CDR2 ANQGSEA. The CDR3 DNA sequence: TGCAGCGTTGTATCCGGGGGGCCGACCGGGGAGCTGTTTTTT. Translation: CSVVSGGPTGELFF.

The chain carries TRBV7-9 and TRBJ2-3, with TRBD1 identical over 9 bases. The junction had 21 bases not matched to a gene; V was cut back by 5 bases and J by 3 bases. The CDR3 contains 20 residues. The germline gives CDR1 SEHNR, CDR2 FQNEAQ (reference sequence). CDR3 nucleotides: TGTGCCAGCAGCAGAGGATTCTCCCGGGACAGGGCCTTGAGGACAGATACGCAGTATTTT. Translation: CASSRGFSRDRALRTDTQYF.

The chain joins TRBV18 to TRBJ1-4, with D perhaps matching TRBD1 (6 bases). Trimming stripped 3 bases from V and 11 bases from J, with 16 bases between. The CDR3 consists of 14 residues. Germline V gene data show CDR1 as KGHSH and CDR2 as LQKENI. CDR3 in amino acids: CASSPQDPTGKLFF. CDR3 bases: TGTGCCAGCTCACCCCAAGACCCTACAGGGAAACTGTTTTTT.

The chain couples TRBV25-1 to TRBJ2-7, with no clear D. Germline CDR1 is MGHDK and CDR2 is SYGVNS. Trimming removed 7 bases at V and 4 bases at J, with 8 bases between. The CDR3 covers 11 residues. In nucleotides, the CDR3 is TGTGCCAGCACTAAGCTTTACGAGCAGTACTTC. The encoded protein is CASTKLYEQYF.

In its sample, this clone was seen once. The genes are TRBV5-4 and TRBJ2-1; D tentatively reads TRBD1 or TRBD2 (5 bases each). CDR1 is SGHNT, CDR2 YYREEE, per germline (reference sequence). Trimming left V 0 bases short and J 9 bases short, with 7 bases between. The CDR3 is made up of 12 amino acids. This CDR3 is CASSLAGTEQFF. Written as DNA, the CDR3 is TGTGCCAGCAGCTTGGCCGGGACTGAGCAGTTCTTC.

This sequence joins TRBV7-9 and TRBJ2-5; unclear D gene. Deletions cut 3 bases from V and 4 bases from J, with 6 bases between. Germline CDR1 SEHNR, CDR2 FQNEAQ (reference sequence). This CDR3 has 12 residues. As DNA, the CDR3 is TGTGCCAGCAGCTTGGGTTTAGAGACCCAGTACTTC. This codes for CASSLGLETQYF. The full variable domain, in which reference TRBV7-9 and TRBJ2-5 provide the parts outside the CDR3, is DTGVSQNPRHKITKRGQNVTFRCDPISEHNRLYWYRQTLGQGPEFLTYFQNEAQLEKSRLLSDRFSAERPKGSFSTLEIQRTEQGDSAMYLCASSLGLETQYFGPGTRLLVL.

The CDR3 here is CARSMTLANYGYTF. CDR3 DNA sequence: TGTGCCAGAAGCATGACCCTTGCTAACTATGGCTACACCTTC. V gene TRBV5-3 combines with J gene TRBJ1-2; no definite D call. TRBV5-3 carries the ORF label, with uncertain function. Trimming removed 4 bases from V and 0 bases from J, with 10 bases in between. The CDR3 has 14 residues.

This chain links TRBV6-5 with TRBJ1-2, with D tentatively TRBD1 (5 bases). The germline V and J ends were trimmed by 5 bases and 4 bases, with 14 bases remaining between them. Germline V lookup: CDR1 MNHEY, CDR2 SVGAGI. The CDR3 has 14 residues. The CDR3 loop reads CASSTGTERYGYTF. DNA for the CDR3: TGTGCCAGCAGTACCGGGACGGAACGCTATGGCTACACCTTC.

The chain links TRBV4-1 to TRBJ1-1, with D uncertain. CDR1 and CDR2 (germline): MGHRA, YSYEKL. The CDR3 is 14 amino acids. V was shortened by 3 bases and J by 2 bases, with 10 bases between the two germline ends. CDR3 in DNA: TGCGCCAGCAGCCATAATCCCGAAAACACTGAAGCTTTCTTT. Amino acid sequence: CASSHNPENTEAFF.

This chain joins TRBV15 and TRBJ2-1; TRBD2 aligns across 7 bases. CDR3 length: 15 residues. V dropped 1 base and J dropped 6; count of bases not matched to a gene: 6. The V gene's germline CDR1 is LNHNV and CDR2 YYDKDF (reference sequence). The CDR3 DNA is TGTGCCACCAGCAGAGCGGCGGGGGTGTTCAATGAGCAGTTCTTC. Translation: CATSRAAGVFNEQFF.

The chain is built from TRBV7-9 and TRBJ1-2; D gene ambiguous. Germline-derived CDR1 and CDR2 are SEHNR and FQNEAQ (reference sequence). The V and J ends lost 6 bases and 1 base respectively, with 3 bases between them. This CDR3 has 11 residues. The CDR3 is CASSGNYGYTF. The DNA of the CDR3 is TGTGCCAGCAGTGGTAACTATGGCTACACCTTC.

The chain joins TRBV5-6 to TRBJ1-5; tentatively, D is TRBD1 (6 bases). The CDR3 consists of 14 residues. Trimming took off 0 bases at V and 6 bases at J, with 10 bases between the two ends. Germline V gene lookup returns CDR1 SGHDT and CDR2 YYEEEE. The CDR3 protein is CASSLGGGSQPQHF. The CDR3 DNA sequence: TGTGCCAGCAGCTTGGGAGGGGGGTCTCAGCCCCAGCATTTT.

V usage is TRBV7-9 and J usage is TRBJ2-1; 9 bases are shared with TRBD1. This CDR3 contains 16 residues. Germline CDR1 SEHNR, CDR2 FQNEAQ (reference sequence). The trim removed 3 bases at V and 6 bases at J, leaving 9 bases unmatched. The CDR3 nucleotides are TGTGCCAGCAGCTTCAGGGGGGGACAGGGCTTCAATGAGCAGTTCTTC. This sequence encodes CASSFRGGQGFNEQFF.

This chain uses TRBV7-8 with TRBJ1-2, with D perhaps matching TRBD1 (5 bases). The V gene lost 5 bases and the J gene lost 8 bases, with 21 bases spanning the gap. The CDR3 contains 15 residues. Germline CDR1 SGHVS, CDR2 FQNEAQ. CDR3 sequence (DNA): TGTGCCAGCAGCAAATCCCGGGACTCCCCCGAAGGCTACACCTTC. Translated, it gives CASSKSRDSPEGYTF.

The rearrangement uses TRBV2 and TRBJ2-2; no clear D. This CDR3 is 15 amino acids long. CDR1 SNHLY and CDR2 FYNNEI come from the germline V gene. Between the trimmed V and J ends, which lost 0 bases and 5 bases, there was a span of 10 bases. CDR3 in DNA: TGTGCCAGCAGTGAAGCGTTCAGCCGAACCGGGGAGCTGTTTTTT. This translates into CASSEAFSRTGELFF.

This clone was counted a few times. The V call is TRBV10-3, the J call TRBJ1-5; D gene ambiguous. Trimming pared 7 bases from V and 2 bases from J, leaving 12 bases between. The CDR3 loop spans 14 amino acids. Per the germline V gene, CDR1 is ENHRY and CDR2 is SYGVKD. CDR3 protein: CAIKEGQGNQPQHF. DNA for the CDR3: TGTGCCATCAAGGAAGGGCAGGGCAATCAGCCCCAGCATTTT.

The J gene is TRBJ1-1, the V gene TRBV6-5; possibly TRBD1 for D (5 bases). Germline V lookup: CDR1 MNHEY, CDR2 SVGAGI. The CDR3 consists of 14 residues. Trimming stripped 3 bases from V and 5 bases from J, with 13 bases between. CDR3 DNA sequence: TGTGCCAGCAGTTATGATGAGGGGAATACTGAAGCTTTCTTT. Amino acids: CASSYDEGNTEAFF.

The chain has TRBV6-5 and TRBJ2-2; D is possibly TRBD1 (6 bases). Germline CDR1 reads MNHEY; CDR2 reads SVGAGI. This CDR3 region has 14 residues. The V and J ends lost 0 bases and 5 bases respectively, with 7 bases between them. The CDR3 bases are TGTGCCAGCAGTTACTCGACAGGAACCGGGGAGCTGTTTTTT. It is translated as CASSYSTGTGELFF.

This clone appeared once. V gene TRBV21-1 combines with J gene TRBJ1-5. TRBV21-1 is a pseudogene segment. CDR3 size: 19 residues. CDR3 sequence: CASSKVFQFGTHSNQPQHF. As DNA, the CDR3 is TGTGCCAGCAGCAAGGTTTTTCAATTCGGGACTCATAGCAATCAGCCCCAGCATTTT.

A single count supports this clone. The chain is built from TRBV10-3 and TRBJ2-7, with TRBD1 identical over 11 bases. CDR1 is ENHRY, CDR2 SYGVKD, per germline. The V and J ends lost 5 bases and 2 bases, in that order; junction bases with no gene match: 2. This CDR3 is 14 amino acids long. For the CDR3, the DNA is TGTGCCATCAGTCCGGGACAGGGGGCCTACGAGCAGTACTTC. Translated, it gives CAISPGQGAYEQYF.

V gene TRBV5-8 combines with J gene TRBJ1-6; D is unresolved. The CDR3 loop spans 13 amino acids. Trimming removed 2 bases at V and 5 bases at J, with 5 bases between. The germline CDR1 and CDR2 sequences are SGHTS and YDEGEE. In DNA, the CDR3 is TGTGCCAGCAGCTTCCGGGATAATTCACCCCTCCACTTT. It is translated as CASSFRDNSPLHF.

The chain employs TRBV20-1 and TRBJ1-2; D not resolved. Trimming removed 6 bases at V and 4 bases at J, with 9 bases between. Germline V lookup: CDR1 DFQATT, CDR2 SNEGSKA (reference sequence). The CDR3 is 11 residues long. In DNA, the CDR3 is TGCAGTGCACGACTGGCCTATGGCTACACCTTC. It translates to CSARLAYGYTF.

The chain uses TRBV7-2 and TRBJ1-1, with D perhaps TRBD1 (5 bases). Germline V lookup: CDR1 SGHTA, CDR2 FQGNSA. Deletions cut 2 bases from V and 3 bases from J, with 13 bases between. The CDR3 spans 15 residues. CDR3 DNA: TGTGCCAGCAGCTTATGGGGCAGGCGAGACACTGAAGCTTTCTTT. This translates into CASSLWGRRDTEAFF.

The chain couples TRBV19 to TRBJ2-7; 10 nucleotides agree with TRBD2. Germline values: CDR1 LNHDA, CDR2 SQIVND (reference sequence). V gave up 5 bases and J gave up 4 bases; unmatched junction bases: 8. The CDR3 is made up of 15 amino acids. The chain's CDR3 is CASSAMSGRGYEQYF. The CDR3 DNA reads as TGTGCCAGTAGTGCCATGAGCGGGAGGGGGTACGAGCAGTACTTC.

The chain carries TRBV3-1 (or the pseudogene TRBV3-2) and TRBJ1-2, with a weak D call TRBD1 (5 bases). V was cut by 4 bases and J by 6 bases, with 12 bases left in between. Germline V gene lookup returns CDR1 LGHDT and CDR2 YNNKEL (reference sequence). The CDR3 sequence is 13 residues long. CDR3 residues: CASSPPVGDGYTF. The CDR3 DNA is TGTGCCAGCAGCCCCCCGGTAGGGGATGGCTACACCTTC.

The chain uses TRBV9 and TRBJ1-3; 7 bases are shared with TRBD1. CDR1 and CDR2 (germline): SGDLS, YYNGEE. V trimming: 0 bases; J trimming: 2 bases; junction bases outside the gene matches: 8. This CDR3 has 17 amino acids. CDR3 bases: TGTGCCAGCAGCGTAGGAGACAGGGAGCCCGCTGGAAACACCATATATTTT. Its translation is CASSVGDREPAGNTIYF.

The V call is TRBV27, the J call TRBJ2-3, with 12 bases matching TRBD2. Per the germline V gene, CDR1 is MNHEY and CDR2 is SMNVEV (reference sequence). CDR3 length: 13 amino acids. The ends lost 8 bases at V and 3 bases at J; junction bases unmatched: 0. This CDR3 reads CASGTSGTDTQYF. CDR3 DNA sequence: TGTGCCAGCGGGACTAGCGGGACAGATACGCAGTATTTT.